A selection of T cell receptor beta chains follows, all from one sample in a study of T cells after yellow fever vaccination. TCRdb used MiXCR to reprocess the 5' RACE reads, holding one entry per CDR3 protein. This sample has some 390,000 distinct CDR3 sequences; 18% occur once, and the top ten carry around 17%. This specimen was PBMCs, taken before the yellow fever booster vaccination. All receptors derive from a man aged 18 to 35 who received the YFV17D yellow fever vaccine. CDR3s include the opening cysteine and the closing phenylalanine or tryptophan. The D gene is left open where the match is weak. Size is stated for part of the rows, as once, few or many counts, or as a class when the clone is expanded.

CDR3nt: TGTGCCAGCAGTTACCAGTTAGTAGCGGGGGGCTTGGAGACCCAGTACTTC
CDR3aa: CASSYQLVAGGLETQYF
abundance: .
j_gene: TRBJ2-5
len: 17
d_gene: TRBD2
v_gene: TRBV6-5

CDR3nt: TGCAGCGTTGTCGCCACAGATACGCAGTATTTT
CDR3aa: CSVVATDTQYF
abundance: few
j_gene: TRBJ2-3
len: 11
d_gene: .
v_gene: TRBV29-1

CDR3nt: TGTGCCAGCAGCTCCTCCGCAGGCTACAATGAGCAGTTCTTC
CDR3aa: CASSSSAGYNEQFF
abundance: .
j_gene: TRBJ2-1
len: 14
d_gene: .
v_gene: TRBV7-2

CDR3nt: TGTGCTAGCAGCTTATGGGCAGGGACTAACACTGAAGCTTTCTTT
CDR3aa: CASSLWAGTNTEAFF
abundance: few
j_gene: TRBJ1-1
len: 15
d_gene: .
v_gene: TRBV7-7

CDR3nt: TGTGCCAGCAGCAACTTCGCGGGGGGCACAGATACGCAGTATTTT
CDR3aa: CASSNFAGGTDTQYF
abundance: few
j_gene: TRBJ2-3
len: 15
d_gene: TRBD2
v_gene: TRBV6-5

CDR3nt: TGCAGTGCTAGTCTCCCGTTAAATGAGCAGTTCTTC
CDR3aa: CSASLPLNEQFF
abundance: .
j_gene: TRBJ2-1
len: 12
d_gene: .
v_gene: TRBV20-1

CDR3nt: TGTGCCAGTAGTATTTTCGAGAACACCGGGGAGCTGTTTTTT
CDR3aa: CASSIFENTGELFF
abundance: .
j_gene: TRBJ2-2
len: 14
d_gene: .
v_gene: TRBV19

CDR3nt: TGTGCCAGCAGTGAAGGGACGCTGGGGAAGCAGTTCTTC
CDR3aa: CASSEGTLGKQFF
abundance: few
j_gene: TRBJ2-1
len: 13
d_gene: .
v_gene: TRBV25-1

CDR3nt: TGTGCCAGCAGCCGGGGAGGGGGGCCCAATGAGCAGTTCTTC
CDR3aa: CASSRGGGPNEQFF
abundance: .
j_gene: TRBJ2-1
len: 14
d_gene: .
v_gene: TRBV7-9

CDR3nt: TGTGCCAGCAGTTCCAGGGGTACCGGGGAGCTGTTTTTT
CDR3aa: CASSSRGTGELFF
abundance: .
j_gene: TRBJ2-2
len: 13
d_gene: .
v_gene: TRBV2

CDR3nt: TGCAGTGCTAGAGAATGGACCGCGGACACTGAAGCTTTCTTT
CDR3aa: CSAREWTADTEAFF
abundance: .
j_gene: TRBJ1-1
len: 14
d_gene: .
v_gene: TRBV20-1

CDR3nt: TGTGCCACCATAGGTCGTATCTCCTACGAGCAGTACTTC
CDR3aa: CATIGRISYEQYF
abundance: .
j_gene: TRBJ2-7
len: 13
d_gene: .
v_gene: TRBV6-6

CDR3nt: TGCAGCGTTGAGGAGGGGCAAGAGACCCAGTACTTC
CDR3aa: CSVEEGQETQYF
abundance: .
j_gene: TRBJ2-5
len: 12
d_gene: .
v_gene: TRBV29-1

CDR3nt: TGTGCCAGCAGTTTTCATGGGACAGGGGACTCTAACTATGGCTACACCTTC
CDR3aa: CASSFHGTGDSNYGYTF
abundance: .
j_gene: TRBJ1-2
len: 17
d_gene: TRBD1
v_gene: TRBV6-5

CDR3nt: TGTGCCAGCGCCTTCCCGGGACAGGTTCTTTATGGCTACACCTTC
CDR3aa: CASAFPGQVLYGYTF
abundance: .
j_gene: TRBJ1-2
len: 15
d_gene: TRBD1
v_gene: TRBV28

CDR3nt: TGTGCCAGTAGTTGGGATGGGCGTGCGCAGTACTTC
CDR3aa: CASSWDGRAQYF
abundance: .
j_gene: TRBJ2-7
len: 12
d_gene: .
v_gene: TRBV19

CDR3nt: TGTGCCAGCAGCTCGACAGGGTCCCAAGAGACCCAGTACTTC
CDR3aa: CASSSTGSQETQYF
abundance: many
j_gene: TRBJ2-5
len: 14
d_gene: TRBD1
v_gene: TRBV7-2

CDR3nt: TGTGCCAGCAGCCATGAAGGACCCACCGGGGAGCTGTTTTTT
CDR3aa: CASSHEGPTGELFF
abundance: .
j_gene: TRBJ2-2
len: 14
d_gene: .
v_gene: TRBV4-2

CDR3nt: TGTGCCAGCAGCTCCTCACCCGGCGGATCCTACAATGAGCAGTTCTTC
CDR3aa: CASSSSPGGSYNEQFF
abundance: few
j_gene: TRBJ2-1
len: 16
d_gene: .
v_gene: TRBV7-2

CDR3nt: TGCAGTGCTATACTACTAGCGGGGGCCCTAGATACGCAGTATTTT
CDR3aa: CSAILLAGALDTQYF
abundance: .
j_gene: TRBJ2-3
len: 15
d_gene: TRBD2
v_gene: TRBV20-1

CDR3nt: TGCGCCAGCAGCTTGGGGACTAGCGGGGGATCGGAGACCCAGTACTTC
CDR3aa: CASSLGTSGGSETQYF
abundance: .
j_gene: TRBJ2-5
len: 16
d_gene: TRBD2
v_gene: TRBV5-1

CDR3nt: TGCGCCAGCAGCCAGGAACCAGGGAGCTCCTACAATGAGCAGTTCTTC
CDR3aa: CASSQEPGSSYNEQFF
abundance: few
j_gene: TRBJ2-1
len: 16
d_gene: .
v_gene: TRBV4-3

CDR3nt: TGTGCCAGCAGCCAACTACTAGCGGGGGTTGAGACCCAGTACTTC
CDR3aa: CASSQLLAGVETQYF
abundance: few
j_gene: TRBJ2-5
len: 15
d_gene: TRBD2
v_gene: TRBV14

CDR3nt: TGTGCCAGTACCGGGGGCGCGAACACCGGGGAGCTGTTTTTT
CDR3aa: CASTGGANTGELFF
abundance: .
j_gene: TRBJ2-2
len: 14
d_gene: .
v_gene: TRBV2

CDR3nt: TGTGCCACCAGTGGAGGAAGGGGCTATGATGGCTACACCTTC
CDR3aa: CATSGGRGYDGYTF
abundance: .
j_gene: TRBJ1-2
len: 14
d_gene: .
v_gene: TRBV24-1

CDR3nt: TGCGCCAGCAGCCAAGAAACTAGCGGGGGTTCCGAGCAGTACTTC
CDR3aa: CASSQETSGGSEQYF
abundance: few
j_gene: TRBJ2-7
len: 15
d_gene: TRBD2
v_gene: TRBV4-3

CDR3nt: TGTGCCAGCAGCCCGACAGGGGGGTCAGATACGCAGTATTTT
CDR3aa: CASSPTGGSDTQYF
abundance: few
j_gene: TRBJ2-3
len: 14
d_gene: TRBD1
v_gene: TRBV7-2

CDR3nt: TGCAGTGCTAGAGATTCTCGACAGGGAGAAGAAAAACTGTTTTTT
CDR3aa: CSARDSRQGEEKLFF
abundance: few
j_gene: TRBJ1-4
len: 15
d_gene: TRBD1
v_gene: TRBV20-1